This note documents a single T cell receptor beta chain sequence. Its target is unknown. The sample is drawn from a study of cytomegalovirus exposure and HLA in healthy donors. Whole-study findings and limits: TCR sequences were mostly rare, though some public TCRs occurred in many donors.

13 Jbeta primers and 60 Vbeta primers were used for the PCR. Libraries were prepared by immunoSEQ multiplex PCR; TCRdb keeps only in-frame clonotypes and omits some of them. The data hold more than 110,000 clones, with 70% to 85% observed a single time. The CDR3 totals 14 residues. The trim removed 5 bases at V and 5 bases at J, leaving 6 bases unmatched. In germline, CDR1 is SEHNR, CDR2 FQNEAQ (reference sequence). The TCR sequence derives from a man aged 25-40 years in good health and CMV-seropositive. Sequencing was performed on PBMCs. V is TRBV7-9 and J is TRBJ1-5; the match to TRBD1 covers 7 bases. This chain's CDR3 is CASSATGEHQPQHF. The CDR3 DNA follows: TGTGCCAGCAGCGCTACAGGGGAGCATCAGCCCCAGCATTTT. Variable domain in full (rest from reference TRBV7-9 and TRBJ1-5): DTGVSQNPRHKITKRGQNVTFRCDPISEHNRLYWYRQTLGQGPEFLTYFQNEAQLEKSRLLSDRFSAERPKGSFSTLEIQRTEQGDSAMYLCASSATGEHQPQHFGDGTRLSIL.